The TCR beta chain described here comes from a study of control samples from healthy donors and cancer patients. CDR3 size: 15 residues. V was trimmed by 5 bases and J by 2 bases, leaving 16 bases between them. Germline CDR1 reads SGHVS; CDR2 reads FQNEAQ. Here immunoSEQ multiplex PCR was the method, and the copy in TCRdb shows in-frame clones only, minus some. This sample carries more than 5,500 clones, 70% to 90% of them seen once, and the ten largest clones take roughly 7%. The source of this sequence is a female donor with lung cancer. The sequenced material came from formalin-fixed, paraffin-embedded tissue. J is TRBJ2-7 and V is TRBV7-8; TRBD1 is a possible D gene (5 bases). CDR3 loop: CASSGRASTAYEQYF. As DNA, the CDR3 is TGTGCCAGCAGCGGCAGGGCCTCCACGGCCTACGAGCAGTACTTC. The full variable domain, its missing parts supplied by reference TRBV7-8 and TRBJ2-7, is GAGVSQSPRYKVAKRGQDVALRCDPISGHVSLFWYQQALGQGPEFLTYFQNEAQLDKSGLPSDRFFAERPEGSVSTLKIQRTQQEDSAVYLCASSGRASTAYEQYFGPGTRLTVT.